One and the same sample provided the 21 T cell receptor beta chains below, sequenced in a study of blood T cells in healthy people across ages. Using a J-beta primer mix together with a sample-barcoded 5' primer, a second PCR was run for roughly 7 to 12 cycles. TCRdb reanalysed the 5' RACE reads using MiXCR and keeps one entry per CDR3 protein. This sample carries about 560,000 distinct CDR3 sequences, about 27% of them seen once, and the ten largest clones take approximately 3.7%. The same data also contributed to another study, on T cells of mothers and their children.

Sequencing used blood. The receptor set was obtained from a boy under 10 years old in good health.

V is TRBV4-1 and J is TRBJ2-1, with TRBD1 matching 7 bases. V gave up 3 bases and J gave up 5 bases; unmatched junction bases: 7. The germline V gene has CDR1 MGHRA and CDR2 YSYEKL. CDR3 length equals 15 residues. As DNA, the CDR3 is TGCGCCAGCAGCCAGAGGGGGCTGACCAACAATGAGCAGTTCTTC. Protein: CASSQRGLTNNEQFF.

This clonotype was found many times. The chain is built from TRBV28 and TRBJ2-5; tentative D call: TRBD2 (5 bases). V shed 5 bases and J shed 7 bases, with 17 bases lying between them. There are 14 residues in the CDR3. The germline V gene encodes CDR1 MDHEN and CDR2 SYDVKM. Here the CDR3 DNA reads TGTGCCAGCAGTCTGACGACCCTCGCGGGGACCCAGTACTTC. Translation: CASSLTTLAGTQYF.

In the case of this clonotype: An end of the junction differs from the germline gene, which may be a read error. The chain combines TRBV6-5 with TRBJ1-2; D is possibly TRBD1 (5 bases). From germline, CDR1 is MNHEY and CDR2 SVGAGI. This CDR3 contains 12 residues. The chain's CDR3 is CVSTQGGGGYTF. Written as DNA, the CDR3 is TGTGTCAGCACCCAGGGTGGTGGTGGCTACACCTTC.

In DNA form, the CDR3 reads TGTACCAGTAGCGGGAGGGCCAGTTCGGATAATGAGCAGTTCTTC. As protein: CTSSGRASSDNEQFF. The chain recombines TRBV10-3 with TRBJ2-1, with TRBD2 matching over 11 bases. This CDR3 has 15 amino acids. Germline lookup yields CDR1 ENHRY and CDR2 SYGVKD.

This sequence joins TRBV29-1 and TRBJ1-2; D remains ambiguous. With 5 bases removed from V and 4 bases from J, the gap between germline ends came to 14 bases. This CDR3 comprises 13 residues. The V gene's germline CDR1 is SQVTM and CDR2 ANQGSEA. The CDR3 loop reads CSVQPTNSYGYTF. The DNA for the CDR3 is TGCAGCGTTCAGCCGACTAATTCCTATGGCTACACCTTC. Variable domain in full (rest from reference TRBV29-1 and TRBJ1-2): SAVISQKPSRDICQRGTSLTIQCQVDSQVTMMFWYRQQPGQSLTLIATANQGSEATYESGFVIDKFPISRPNLTFSTLTVSNMSPEDSSIYLCSVQPTNSYGYTFGSGTRLTVV.

The gene calls are TRBV6-1 and TRBJ2-5; possible D gene TRBD1, 6 bases. This CDR3 comprises 13 residues. Germline values: CDR1 MNHNS, CDR2 SASEGT. V lost 7 bases, J lost 2 bases, and 11 bases lay in between. The CDR3 is CASKTGFQETQYF. As DNA, the CDR3 is TGTGCCAGCAAGACAGGATTTCAAGAGACCCAGTACTTC.

The chain links TRBV20-1 to TRBJ1-4; D uncertain. Germline lookup yields CDR1 DFQATT and CDR2 SNEGSKA (reference sequence). Trimming removed 3 bases at V and 6 bases at J, with 11 bases between. This CDR3 spans 13 amino acids. The CDR3 loop reads CSASSREHEKLFF. The CDR3 nucleotides read TGCAGTGCTAGTTCGAGGGAGCATGAAAAACTGTTTTTT.

This sequence joins TRBV21-1 and TRBJ2-4; the D call TRBD2 from the table was never checked on the DNA. TRBV21-1 counts as a pseudogene. This CDR3 has 10 residues. This CDR3 is CASSMGGLSF. CDR3 DNA: TGTGCCAGCAGCATGGGGGGCCTCTCCTTC.

The chain combines TRBV6-2 or TRBV6-3 with TRBJ2-5; 7 nucleotides match TRBD1. The V segment lost 10 bases and the J segment 1 base; nucleotides outside the gene matches: 6. CDR1 MNHEY and CDR2 SVGEGT come from the germline V gene. The CDR3 sequence is 13 residues long. DNA of the CDR3: TGTGCCACGACAGGGTCTGGCCAAGAGACCCAGTACTTC. It yields the protein CATTGSGQETQYF.

The V call is TRBV6-2 or TRBV6-3, the J call TRBJ2-1; 8 nucleotides match TRBD1. Near its end, the DNA agrees better with TRBJ2-5, so the J call may be wrong. The CDR3 is made up of 14 amino acids. Germline V CDR1 and CDR2: MNHEY, SVGEGT. The CDR3 sequence is CASSFRQGRETQYF. The CDR3 DNA reads TGTGCCAGCAGTTTCCGACAGGGGAGGGAGACCCAGTACTTC.

There are a few counts of this clonotype. V and J are TRBV11-3 and TRBJ2-1; TRBD2 matches 7 bases. V was clipped by 4 bases and J by 7 bases; unmatched bases: 7. CDR1 and CDR2 from the germline V gene are SGHNT and YENEEA. The CDR3 runs to 14 residues. As DNA, the CDR3 is TGTGCCAGCAGCTCCATAGGACTAGGGAATGAGCAGTTCTTC. Encoded protein: CASSSIGLGNEQFF.

This clonotype was seen a few times. The V call is TRBV9, the J call TRBJ2-5; the match to TRBD2 covers 10 bases. CDR3 length equals 17 residues. CDR1 is SGDLS, CDR2 YYNGEE, per germline. The junction had 9 bases not matched to a gene; V was cut back by 0 bases and J by 4 bases. Written as DNA, the CDR3 is TGTGCCAGCAGCGTAGGCCCAGCGGGGGGGAACTCAGAGACCCAGTACTTC. Translated, it gives CASSVGPAGGNSETQYF.

V usage is TRBV7-8 and J usage is TRBJ2-5, with a tentative D call TRBD2 (6 bases). Trimming took off 0 bases at V and 5 bases at J, with 16 bases between the two ends. There are 16 residues in the CDR3. Germline V gene lookup returns CDR1 SGHVS and CDR2 FQNEAQ. The CDR3 here is CASSLAGGRGRETQYF. The CDR3, as DNA: TGTGCCAGCAGCTTAGCCGGAGGGCGAGGGCGTGAGACCCAGTACTTC.

The V and J genes are TRBV7-8 and TRBJ1-1; a possible D gene is TRBD1 (5 bases). The germline V and J ends were trimmed by 1 base and 11 bases, with 17 bases remaining between them. This CDR3 region has 14 residues. Looked up from germline, CDR1 is SGHVS and CDR2 is FQNEAQ. In DNA, the CDR3 is TGTGCCAGCAGCTTAGGATGGGACCACCTTTCGGCTTTCTTT. Amino acid sequence: CASSLGWDHLSAFF.

This clonotype was seen more than once but under ten times. The V call is TRBV9, the J call TRBJ2-5, with TRBD1 as a possible D gene (5 bases). Trimming removed 2 bases at V and 5 bases at J, with 10 bases between. The germline V gene encodes CDR1 SGDLS and CDR2 YYNGEE. The CDR3 spans 13 residues. The CDR3 here is CASSVGAVETQYF. The CDR3 DNA follows: TGTGCCAGCAGCGTTGGGGCCGTTGAGACCCAGTACTTC.

This clonotype was counted only a few times. The chain has TRBV6-2 or TRBV6-3 and TRBJ1-5, with 9 bases fitting TRBD1. The germline gives CDR1 MNHEY, CDR2 SVGEGT. V shed 7 bases, J shed 2 bases, and the junction held 6 bases outside the gene matches. There are 15 residues in the CDR3. The CDR3 nucleotides are TGTGCCAGCATTGGGGACAGGGACGGCAATCAGCCCCAGCATTTT. The encoded protein is CASIGDRDGNQPQHF.

This clonotype was detected only a few times. The chain links TRBV5-1 to TRBJ2-5; 11 positions agree with TRBD2. Germline V CDR1 and CDR2: SGHRS, YFSETQ. The CDR3 is made up of 16 amino acids. The V and J ends lost 0 bases and 4 bases, in that order; junction bases with no gene match: 5. CDR3 bases: TGCGCCAGCAGCTTGGCTTCTAGCGGGGGGATAGAGACCCAGTACTTC. Translated, it gives CASSLASSGGIETQYF.

This clonotype was counted between two and nine times. The genes are TRBV14 and TRBJ1-4; D remains ambiguous. Germline-derived CDR1 and CDR2 are SGHDN and FVKESK. Trimming stripped 3 bases from V and 8 bases from J, with 7 bases between. The CDR3 is made up of 12 amino acids. The DNA of the CDR3 is TGTGCCAGCAGCCATCTGGGGGAAAAACTGTTTTTT. This codes for CASSHLGEKLFF.

V gene TRBV29-1 combines with J gene TRBJ2-7; perhaps TRBD2 as D (6 bases). The CDR3 loop spans 13 amino acids. From germline, CDR1 is SQVTM and CDR2 ANQGSEA. The V and J ends lost 7 bases and 3 bases respectively, with 16 bases between them. The CDR3 DNA sequence: TGCAGCGCCAGAGCGGGTACTGTCTACGAGCAGTACTTC. This sequence encodes CSARAGTVYEQYF.

The V and J genes are TRBV12-3 or TRBV12-4 and TRBJ1-6; 9 bases match TRBD1. The CDR3 runs 16 residues. After removal of 6 bases from V and 7 bases from J, the junction contained 10 bases not matched to a gene. The CDR3 loop reads CASSRRPGQGNSPLHF. The CDR3 nucleotides are TGTGCCAGCAGCCGCCGCCCGGGACAGGGAAATTCACCCCTCCACTTT.

The genes are TRBV5-1 and TRBJ2-2; 8 bases match TRBD1. This CDR3 spans 16 amino acids. Germline-derived CDR1 and CDR2 are SGHRS and YFSETQ. The V segment lost 5 bases and the J segment 5 bases; nucleotides outside the gene matches: 11. DNA for the CDR3: TGCGCCAGCAGACCGGAAGACAGGGGCGATACCGGGGAGCTGTTTTTT. This codes for CASRPEDRGDTGELFF.